Listed below are T cell receptor beta chains from one sample, sequenced in a study of cytomegalovirus exposure and HLA in healthy donors. Clones were read by immunoSEQ multiplex PCR, and TCRdb kept only the in-frame ones, dropping some. The sample holds 130,000 or so clones, 70% to 80% seen once. Sequenced: PBMCs. Receptor source: a man between 50 and 59 years old in good health and CMV-seronegative. Each CDR3 is given without its conserved first and last residue. A clone size is listed for some rows: how often the clone was seen (once, few, many), or a class if it is expanded.

v_gene: TRBV5-6; abundance: NA; CDR3aa: ASSIPGLANEKLF
v_gene: TRBV6-5; abundance: NA; CDR3aa: ASSYESGGRTGELF
v_gene: TRBV2; abundance: NA; CDR3aa: ASSASGVSTDTQY
v_gene: TRBV7-9; abundance: NA; CDR3aa: ASSPAGTSGREMPGELF
v_gene: TRBV9; abundance: NA; CDR3aa: ASSDRQGETNVLT
v_gene: TRBV10-3; abundance: NA; CDR3aa: AIRGDRGEGTDTQY
v_gene: TRBV27; abundance: NA; CDR3aa: ASSADRKSSYEQY
v_gene: TRBV6-5; abundance: NA; CDR3aa: ASRITGREGEQF
v_gene: TRBV30; abundance: few; CDR3aa: AWKGTDNEKLF
v_gene: TRBV28; abundance: once; CDR3aa: ASSLGGGGGAYEQY
v_gene: TRBV5-1; abundance: NA; CDR3aa: ASSLAARATNEKLF
v_gene: TRBV5-4; abundance: once; CDR3aa: ASSPGGGAGVRTDTQY
v_gene: TRBV7-6; abundance: NA; CDR3aa: ASSLGQGLETQY
v_gene: TRBV7-2; abundance: few; CDR3aa: ASSFNTDTQY
v_gene: TRBV5-1; abundance: NA; CDR3aa: ASSFSGNPQETQY
v_gene: TRBV6-6; abundance: NA; CDR3aa: ASSVTDEAF
v_gene: TRBV7-2; abundance: NA; CDR3aa: ASSPVGLAYNEQF
v_gene: TRBV11-2; abundance: NA; CDR3aa: ASSPSHRTEETQY
v_gene: TRBV27; abundance: NA; CDR3aa: ASSPHILAGGPPSDTQY
v_gene: TRBV29-1; abundance: few; CDR3aa: SVERTGGQAF
v_gene: TRBV28; abundance: few; CDR3aa: ASSLGQGGSGANVLT
v_gene: TRBV7-8; abundance: NA; CDR3aa: ASSLDSQIWQETQY
v_gene: TRBV7-9; abundance: NA; CDR3aa: ASSLPSSGRIQETQY
v_gene: TRBV10-2; abundance: NA; CDR3aa: ASSEDRGDTQY
v_gene: TRBV9; abundance: NA; CDR3aa: ASSVVTGSNEQF
v_gene: TRBV4-2; abundance: NA; CDR3aa: ASSQERAGELF
v_gene: TRBV6-1; abundance: few; CDR3aa: ASSLDTSSTDTQY
v_gene: TRBV18; abundance: NA; CDR3aa: ASSRNGGGNGYT
v_gene: TRBV2; abundance: NA; CDR3aa: ASSLGQVWPGELF
v_gene: TRBV30; abundance: NA; CDR3aa: AWRTLRQRNTIY
v_gene: TRBV14; abundance: once; CDR3aa: ASSFGQINSPLH
v_gene: TRBV27; abundance: NA; CDR3aa: ASSFDLDRQAEAF
v_gene: TRBV29-1; abundance: once; CDR3aa: SVDIGSGNTIY
v_gene: TRBV30; abundance: NA; CDR3aa: ARRTALNTEAF
v_gene: TRBV28; abundance: once; CDR3aa: ASSSTAGTPDTQY
v_gene: TRBV25-1; abundance: few; CDR3aa: ASSEAGDYEKLF
v_gene: TRBV11-2; abundance: NA; CDR3aa: ASSTRQGHYGYT
v_gene: TRBV7-7; abundance: NA; CDR3aa: ASSEGTGGTMNTEAF
v_gene: TRBV7-9; abundance: few; CDR3aa: ASSPPTDNTEAF
v_gene: TRBV11-2; abundance: NA; CDR3aa: ASSDGRTSYEQY
v_gene: TRBV28; abundance: NA; CDR3aa: ASSLSGVYQPQH
v_gene: TRBV9; abundance: NA; CDR3aa: ASSRQGNQPQH
v_gene: TRBV2; abundance: NA; CDR3aa: ASSWSGLAGPLAKNIQY
v_gene: TRBV28; abundance: NA; CDR3aa: ASSLDSAGNQPQH
v_gene: TRBV28; abundance: NA; CDR3aa: ASNSRGRVNEKLF
v_gene: TRBV6-1; abundance: once; CDR3aa: ASRTWGRGQETQY
v_gene: TRBV7-6; abundance: NA; CDR3aa: ASSPRLAVPYNEQF